What follows are 26 T cell receptor beta chains derived from one specimen sequenced in a study of T cells in localized non-small cell lung cancer. Assay used: immunoSEQ multiplex PCR; TCRdb lists only in-frame clones, some missing. The top ten hold around 16% of the sample, which has tens of thousands of clones, 80% to 90% seen once. Specimen: peripheral blood, collected before any cancer treatment. Every receptor here comes from a man between 40 and 70 years old with stage I squamous cell lung carcinoma.

The rearrangement uses TRBV5-1 and TRBJ1-1; TRBD1 agrees at 12 bases. The germline V gene encodes CDR1 SGHRS and CDR2 YFSETQ. V was clipped by 4 bases and J by 5 bases; unmatched bases: 9. The CDR3 length is 16 residues. CDR3 amino acids: CASSPGTGGAGTEAFF. The CDR3 DNA sequence: TGCGCCAGCAGCCCCGGGACAGGGGGCGCGGGGACTGAAGCTTTCTTT.

The chain carries TRBV28 and TRBJ2-1; D might be TRBD1 or TRBD2, each matching 6 bases. The CDR3 is 11 amino acids. CDR1 is MDHEN, CDR2 SYDVKM, per germline. Trimming stripped 5 bases from V and 9 bases from J, with 8 bases between. The CDR3 is CASSEGGEQFF. The CDR3 region has the DNA TGTGCCAGCAGTGAGGGGGGTGAGCAGTTCTTC.

This sequence joins TRBV5-1 and TRBJ2-3, with 9 bases lining up with TRBD2. Germline CDR1 SGHRS, CDR2 YFSETQ. V lost 2 bases, J lost 6 bases, and 16 bases stayed unmatched. The CDR3 has 18 amino acids. The CDR3 is CASSFALEAGGPADTQYF. The DNA of the CDR3 is TGCGCCAGCAGCTTTGCTCTGGAAGCGGGGGGCCCCGCGGATACGCAGTATTTT.

This clone came up once. This chain links TRBV7-3 with TRBJ2-5; tentatively, D is TRBD1 (6 bases). Trimming left V 2 bases short and J 4 bases short, with 11 bases between. This CDR3 is 14 amino acids long. Germline loops: CDR1 SGHTA, CDR2 FQGTGA. The CDR3 loop is CASSLEGRGETQYF. CDR3 coding DNA: TGTGCCAGCAGCTTAGAAGGCAGGGGAGAGACCCAGTACTTC.

The chain couples TRBV4-3 to TRBJ2-7; D not certain. This CDR3 spans 13 amino acids. The V end was cut by 0 bases, the J end by 9 bases, with 12 bases between. The germline gives CDR1 LGHNA, CDR2 YSLEER. CDR3 sequence (DNA): TGCGCCAGCAGCCAAGACCCGGGTACGGTGCAGTACTTC. As protein: CASSQDPGTVQYF.

The rearrangement uses TRBV11-2 and TRBJ1-4; D gene uncertain. V lost 7 bases to trimming and J lost 0 bases, with 9 bases between them. Germline V gene data show CDR1 as SGHAT and CDR2 as FQNNGV. The CDR3 covers 14 residues. CDR3 sequence: CASTQQATNEKLFF. The CDR3 DNA is TGTGCCAGCACCCAGCAGGCAACTAATGAAAAACTGTTTTTT.

The chain joins TRBV28 to TRBJ2-7; 12 nucleotides line up with TRBD1. J lost 3 bases, V lost 5 bases, and 8 bases had no gene match. The germline gives CDR1 MDHEN, CDR2 SYDVKM. The CDR3 runs to 16 residues. The CDR3 DNA reads TGTGCCAGCAGTAAAGCGGGGACAGGGGGCAACTACGAGCAGTACTTC. Its protein is CASSKAGTGGNYEQYF.

The CDR3 sequence: CSGTPQETQYF. The CDR3 DNA follows: TGCAGTGGGACTCCCCAAGAGACCCAGTACTTC. This chain connects TRBV20-1 to TRBJ2-5, with D perhaps TRBD2 (5 bases). Per the germline V gene, CDR1 is DFQATT and CDR2 is SNEGSKA (reference sequence). Trimming removed 7 bases from V and 1 base from J, with 7 bases in between. The CDR3 sequence is 11 residues long.

In this sample, this clone turned up a few times. The chain uses TRBV2 and TRBJ1-1, with no clear D. Germline V gene sequence: CDR1 SNHLY, CDR2 FYNNEI. The V gene lost 1 base and the J gene lost 8 bases, with 8 bases spanning the gap. This CDR3 has 12 residues. The CDR3 region is CASSEVGPEAFF. The DNA of the CDR3 is TGTGCCAGCAGTGAAGTCGGTCCCGAAGCTTTCTTT.

In DNA form, the CDR3 reads TGTGCCAGCAGCTTGGACAACTATGGCTACACCTTC. Its translation: CASSLDNYGYTF. This chain connects TRBV5-4 to TRBJ1-2, with no clear D. The CDR3 contains 12 residues. The germline V and J ends were trimmed by 0 bases and 2 bases, with 2 bases remaining between them. Germline values: CDR1 SGHNT, CDR2 YYREEE (reference sequence).

The V and J genes are TRBV30 and TRBJ1-2; TRBD1 aligns across 7 bases. This CDR3 contains 15 residues. The V gene's germline CDR1 is GTSNPN and CDR2 SVGIG (reference sequence). Trimming removed 0 bases from V and 0 bases from J; junction bases left unmatched: 4. The CDR3 sequence is CAWSVQGTANYGYTF. The CDR3 DNA reads as TGTGCCTGGAGTGTACAGGGGACAGCTAACTATGGCTACACCTTC.

This rearrangement joins TRBV5-1 to TRBJ1-2; no firm D call. V lost 7 bases and J 6 bases, leaving 16 bases between the germline ends. There are 13 residues in the CDR3. Germline CDR1 is SGHRS and CDR2 is YFSETQ. The CDR3 bases are TGCGCCAGCGGGGAGATAGGCGGGAATGGCTACACCTTC. Translated, it gives CASGEIGGNGYTF.

V is TRBV5-6 and J is TRBJ2-5, with D uncertain. The CDR3 has 11 amino acids. Germline CDR1 and CDR2: SGHDT and YYEEEE. The germline V and J ends were trimmed by 1 base and 2 bases, with 0 bases remaining between them. The CDR3 DNA follows: TGTGCCAGCAGCTTGCAAGAGACCCAGTACTTC. Protein sequence: CASSLQETQYF.

J is TRBJ2-1 and V is TRBV25-1; 11 positions match TRBD2. CDR1 and CDR2 from the germline V gene are MGHDK and SYGVNS. Losses at the gene ends were 6 bases for V and 3 bases for J; bases not matched to a gene: 1. CDR3 size: 14 residues. The CDR3 spells CASSGTSGYNEQFF. The CDR3 DNA is TGTGCCAGCAGCGGGACTAGCGGCTACAATGAGCAGTTCTTC.

A note on this clone: This CDR3 is missing its conserved last phenylalanine or tryptophan, likely due to a read error. It is unclear where the CDR3 begins or ends on the DNA, so no DNA is shown, and the CDR3 is as TCRdb lists it. The V gene is TRBV4-2, the J gene TRBJ1-2; TRBD1, the table's D call, lacks a check against the DNA. 15 amino acids form the CDR3, both terminal residues included. The germline V gene has CDR1 LGHNA and CDR2 YNFKEQ. The CDR3 reads CASSQTLDRGYTFCL.

DNA for the CDR3: TGTGCCAGCAGCGATCGGACAGGGAGCTCCTATAATTCACCCCTCCACTTT. It yields the protein CASSDRTGSSYNSPLHF. The chain joins TRBV5-6 to TRBJ1-6; 8 positions match TRBD1. The germline CDR1 and CDR2 sequences are SGHDT and YYEEEE. This CDR3 region has 17 residues. The ends lost 4 bases at V and 0 bases at J; junction bases unmatched: 6.

The sample holds one count of this clone. The chain links TRBV4-2 to TRBJ2-2; 8 nucleotides align to TRBD1. V shed 1 base, J shed 1 base, and the junction held 11 bases outside the gene matches. Germline V gene lookup returns CDR1 LGHNA and CDR2 YNFKEQ. This CDR3 comprises 19 residues. CDR3 in DNA: TGTGCCAGCAGCCAAGGGATGACAGGGGATTTCCTGAACACCGGGGAGCTGTTTTTT. Translation: CASSQGMTGDFLNTGELFF.

The genes are TRBV7-9 and TRBJ1-1, with D possibly TRBD1 on 5 matching bases. In germline, CDR1 is SEHNR, CDR2 FQNEAQ (reference sequence). The CDR3 has 15 amino acids. The germline V and J ends were trimmed by 6 bases and 2 bases, with 16 bases remaining between them. The DNA for the CDR3 is TGTGCCAGCAGGCGTACCCAGGGCGGTAACACTGAAGCTTTCTTT. This codes for CASRRTQGGNTEAFF. The variable domain in full, with the rest retrieved from reference TRBV7-9 and TRBJ1-1, is DTGVSQNPRHKITKRGQNVTFRCDPISEHNRLYWYRQTLGQGPEFLTYFQNEAQLEKSRLLSDRFSAERPKGSFSTLEIQRTEQGDSAMYLCASRRTQGGNTEAFFGQGTRLTVV.

This clone came up a few times. The rearrangement links TRBV4-2 to TRBJ1-5; 8 nucleotides agree with TRBD1. The CDR3 loop spans 15 amino acids. Trimming took 2 bases from V and 6 from J; bases not matched to a gene: 6. Germline V gene lookup returns CDR1 LGHNA and CDR2 YNFKEQ. CDR3 bases: TGTGCCAGCAGCCAAATAACAGGGGGAGGTCAGCCCCAGCATTTT. Protein product: CASSQITGGGQPQHF.

V is TRBV4-3 and J is TRBJ2-3; tentatively, D is TRBD1 (6 bases). The CDR3 length is 16 residues. Per germline, CDR1 LGHNA and CDR2 YSLEER. Trimming stripped 0 bases from V and 3 bases from J, with 13 bases between. The CDR3 loop is CASSQDLAGVTDTQYF. The CDR3 DNA follows: TGCGCCAGCAGCCAAGATCTGGCAGGGGTTACAGATACGCAGTATTTT.

This clone was found once. This sequence joins TRBV18 and TRBJ1-6; D gene ambiguous. Germline V gene data show CDR1 as KGHSH and CDR2 as LQKENI. V was trimmed by 2 bases and J by 7 bases, leaving 15 bases between them. This CDR3 spans 16 amino acids. The CDR3 sequence is CASSPRTAGGNSPLHF. The CDR3 nucleotides read TGTGCCAGCTCACCAAGGACCGCGGGAGGCAATTCACCCCTCCACTTT. The full variable domain, in which reference TRBV18 and TRBJ1-6 provide the parts outside the CDR3, is NAGVMQNPRHLVRRRGQEARLRCSPMKGHSHVYWYRQLPEEGLKFMVYLQKENIIDESGMPKERFSAEFPKEGPSILRIQQVVRGDSAAYFCASSPRTAGGNSPLHFGNGTRLTVT.

Of note for this clone: Since the CDR3 does not end with the conserved phenylalanine or tryptophan, this likely comes from a read error. No DNA is shown, since the ends of the CDR3 on it are uncertain; the CDR3 is the one TCRdb lists. The rearrangement joins TRBV23-1 to TRBJ1-2. TRBV23-1 is given ORF status, its function remaining uncertain. The CDR3 spans 8 amino acids, including both terminal residues. The CDR3 here is CASSPKPP.

The CDR3: CASSRGWKDTQYF. CDR3 in DNA: TGCGCCAGCAGCCGGGGCTGGAAAGATACGCAGTATTTT. The chain links TRBV4-1 to TRBJ2-3; TRBD1 is a possible D gene (5 bases). CDR1 and CDR2 (germline): MGHRA, YSYEKL. This CDR3 has 13 amino acids. Trimming removed 4 bases at V and 5 bases at J, with 10 bases between.

The chain is built from TRBV4-1 and TRBJ1-2; TRBD1 is a possible D gene (5 bases). The CDR3 extends over 15 amino acids. The ends were cut back, 0 bases at V and 4 bases at J, with 12 bases in the middle. Germline values: CDR1 MGHRA, CDR2 YSYEKL. CDR3 DNA sequence: TGCGCCAGCAGCCAAGATGTGGGGCCAGGCTATGGCTACACCTTC. Protein sequence: CASSQDVGPGYGYTF.

The gene calls are TRBV19 and TRBJ2-6, with D uncertain. V was shortened by 6 bases and J by 1 base, with 16 bases between the two germline ends. Germline CDR1 LNHDA, CDR2 SQIVND (reference sequence). The CDR3 sequence is 17 residues long. Written as DNA, the CDR3 is TGTGCCAGTAGGAAAGGGTCACCGAAATCTGGGGCCAACGTCCTGACTTTC. It translates to CASRKGSPKSGANVLTF.

This clone has just one count. The rearrangement joins TRBV5-1 to TRBJ1-5; a weak D match, TRBD1 (6 bases). Germline V CDR1 and CDR2: SGHRS, YFSETQ. With 0 bases removed from V and 5 bases from J, the gap between germline ends came to 15 bases. There are 16 residues in the CDR3. The CDR3 DNA reads TGCGCCAGCAGCTTGGGAGATTTGGGGGCCCATCAGCCCCAGCATTTT. The encoded protein is CASSLGDLGAHQPQHF.